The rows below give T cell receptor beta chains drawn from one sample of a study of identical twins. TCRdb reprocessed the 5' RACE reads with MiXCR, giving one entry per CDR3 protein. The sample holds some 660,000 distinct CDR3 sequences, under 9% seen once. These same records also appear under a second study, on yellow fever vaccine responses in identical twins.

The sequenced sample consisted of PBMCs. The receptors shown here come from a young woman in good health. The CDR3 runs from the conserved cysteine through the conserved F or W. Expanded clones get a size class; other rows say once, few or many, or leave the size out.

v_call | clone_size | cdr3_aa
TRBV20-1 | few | CSATTGGVEQYF
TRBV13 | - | CASSSTSGVTGELFF
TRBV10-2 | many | CASQGLVPYNEQFF
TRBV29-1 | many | CSVVSHSMNTEAFF
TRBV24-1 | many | CATSDPSGRGDLLTF
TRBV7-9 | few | CASSPVLGGYGYTF
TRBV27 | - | CASSLAGQGRPYEQYF
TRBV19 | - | CASTTTGGAGEQFF
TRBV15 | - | CATSREGLAYNEQFF
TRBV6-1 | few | CASSEVASGEQFF
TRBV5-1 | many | CASSLAAAYEQYF
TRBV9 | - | CASSVMLAGGDTQYF
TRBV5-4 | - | CASSLMGWGRENNEQFF
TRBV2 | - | CASSVLRGGRDEQFF
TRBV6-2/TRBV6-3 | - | CASTGIYSYNEQFF
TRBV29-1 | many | CSVEDLLTQSSYNEQFF
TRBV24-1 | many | CATSDPPNYGYTF
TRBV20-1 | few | CSARNSRGPYEQYF
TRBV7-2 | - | CASSLREGPIGELFF
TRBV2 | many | CASSETASAYEQFF
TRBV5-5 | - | CASMLAGGPTDTQYF
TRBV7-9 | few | CASSFLPRIAKNIQYF
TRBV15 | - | CATSRDLSSPKGNEQFF
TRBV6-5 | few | CASSYDGLRTDTQYF
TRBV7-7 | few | CASSEGTPNTGELFF
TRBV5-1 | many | CASSLAGSSYNEQFF
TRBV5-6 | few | CASSLLGGREQYF
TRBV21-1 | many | CASSLSWGFREQPQHF
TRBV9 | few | CASKPQGMYTEAFF
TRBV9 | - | CASSVARGETQYF
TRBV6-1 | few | CASRGLVGELNEQFF
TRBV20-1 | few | CSARDPGLAVQETQYF
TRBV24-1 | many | CATSPGPFRAKKNTGELFF
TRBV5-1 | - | CASSSDSSGRPYEQYF